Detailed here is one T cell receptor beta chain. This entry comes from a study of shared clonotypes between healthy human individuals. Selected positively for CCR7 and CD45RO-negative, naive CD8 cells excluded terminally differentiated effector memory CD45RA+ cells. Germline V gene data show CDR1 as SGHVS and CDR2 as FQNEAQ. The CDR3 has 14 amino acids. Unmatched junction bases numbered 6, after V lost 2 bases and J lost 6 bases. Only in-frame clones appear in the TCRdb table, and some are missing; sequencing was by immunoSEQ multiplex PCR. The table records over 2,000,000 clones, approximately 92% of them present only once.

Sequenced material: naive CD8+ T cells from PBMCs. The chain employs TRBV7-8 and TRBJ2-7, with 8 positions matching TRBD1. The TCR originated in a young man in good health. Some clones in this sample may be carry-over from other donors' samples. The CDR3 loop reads CASSLNRGVSEQYF. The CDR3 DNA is TGTGCCAGCAGCTTAAACAGGGGGGTGAGCGAGCAGTACTTC.